A selection of T cell receptor beta chains follows, all from one sample in a study of T cells in Graves' hyperthyroidism and ophthalmopathy. TCRdb itself ran the multiplex PCR reads through MiXCR, one entry per CDR3 protein. This table has about 510,000 distinct CDR3 sequences, roughly 15% appearing once. Sequenced input: blood. These TCRs come from a woman aged 40 to 50 with Graves' hyperthyroidism. CDR3s include the opening cysteine and the closing phenylalanine or tryptophan. The D gene is left open where the match is weak. A row's size may be missing; if present it is once, few, many or a size class.

V gene	J gene	D gene	clone size	CDR3 DNA	CDR3 protein
TRBV28	TRBJ2-1	.	many	TGTGCCAGCAGGGCCCGGGACACCAATGAGCAGTTCTTC	CASRARDTNEQFF
TRBV14	TRBJ1-4	.	.	TGTGCCAGCAGCCAAGCCGAGGGAATAACTAATGAAAAACTGTTTTTT	CASSQAEGITNEKLFF
TRBV7-8	TRBJ1-4	TRBD1	.	TGTGCCAGCACTGAACCGGGACAGGGACATGAAAAACTGTTTTTT	CASTEPGQGHEKLFF
TRBV4-3	TRBJ2-7	TRBD2	.	TGCGCCAGCAGCCAAGTCGCAATGAGCGGGGACTCCTACGAGCAGTACTTC	CASSQVAMSGDSYEQYF
TRBV5-1	TRBJ2-5	.	few	TGCGCCAGCAGCTTTACAGGGTGGGAGACCCAGTACTTC	CASSFTGWETQYF
TRBV6-1	TRBJ2-5	TRBD1	.	TGTGCCAGCAGTGGACAGGGGGCGGGAGAGACCCAGCACTTC	CASSGQGAGETQHF
TRBV7-2	TRBJ1-2	TRBD1	many	TGTGCCAGCAGCTTAGTGGGACAGGGGTACTATGGCTACACCTTC	CASSLVGQGYYGYTF
TRBV5-1	TRBJ1-1	TRBD1	many	TGCGCCAGCAGCCAATCGACAGGGGAAGCTTTCTTT	CASSQSTGEAFF
TRBV28	TRBJ2-5	TRBD2	many	TGTGCCAGCAGTGACCTGGCGGGGGTAGAGACCCAGTACTTC	CASSDLAGVETQYF
TRBV6-2/TRBV6-3	TRBJ2-5	TRBD2	many	TGTGCCAGCCGGATAGCGGGGAATCAAGAGAACCAGTACTTC	CASRIAGNQENQYF
TRBV20-1	TRBJ1-1	.	many	TGCAGTGCCCAGACTGATAACACTGAAGCTTTCTTT	CSAQTDNTEAFF
TRBV7-2	TRBJ2-1	TRBD2	many	TGTGCCAGCAGCCAAAGCGGCGGGAGGGGCATCAATGAGCAGTTCTTC	CASSQSGGRGINEQFF
TRBV28	TRBJ2-7	.	.	TGTGCCGGCTACCCGGGGACGCCTGTCTCCTACGAGCAGTACTTC	CAGYPGTPVSYEQYF
TRBV11-2	TRBJ2-3	TRBD2	many	TGTGCCAGCAGCTTGACTAGCAGCACAGATACGCAGTATTTT	CASSLTSSTDTQYF
TRBV12-3/TRBV12-4	TRBJ2-5	.	many	TGTGCCAGCAGTTTAGCAGCGACTCCATCTCAAGAGACCCAGTACTTC	CASSLAATPSQETQYF
TRBV29-1	TRBJ2-1	TRBD2	many	TGCAGCGTTGAGCCCCCCGGACTAGCGGACAATGAGCAGTTCTTC	CSVEPPGLADNEQFF
TRBV7-9	TRBJ2-3	.	.	TGTGCCAGCAGCCTCTTCGGGTTCGGGAGCACAGATACGCAGTATTTT	CASSLFGFGSTDTQYF
TRBV20-1	TRBJ2-7	.	.	TGCAGTGCCACCGAAGGGAGCGAGCAGTACTTC	CSATEGSEQYF
TRBV20-1	TRBJ2-4	TRBD1	.	TGCAGTGCTAGAAGGGACAGGGTGGGAAACATTCAGTACTTC	CSARRDRVGNIQYF
TRBV20-1	TRBJ2-7	.	.	TGCAGTACTACTTGGGTGGGCTCCTACGAGCAGTACTTC	CSTTWVGSYEQYF
TRBV24-1	TRBJ2-1	.	few	TGTGCCACCAGTGATCCCCAGGGGCGGGACACCTACAATGAGCAGTTCTTC	CATSDPQGRDTYNEQFF
TRBV27	TRBJ2-5	.	many	TGTGCCAGCAGTTTATTCCCCGCTTCAGTAGAGACCCAGTACTTC	CASSLFPASVETQYF
TRBV3-1	TRBJ2-3	.	many	TGTGCCAGCAGCCAAGAAAAGACCCGGGCAGATACGCAGTATTTT	CASSQEKTRADTQYF
TRBV20-1	TRBJ2-5	TRBD2	.	TGCAGTGCTACTAGCGGGAGCGTTCAAGAGACCCAGTACTTC	CSATSGSVQETQYF
TRBV30	TRBJ2-1	TRBD1	many	TGTGCCTCCAAGGGACAGATTTACAATGAGCAGTTCTTC	CASKGQIYNEQFF
TRBV27	TRBJ2-7	TRBD2	many	TGTGCCAGCAGTTTGGCTAGCGGGAGCAACGAGCAGTACTTC	CASSLASGSNEQYF
TRBV20-1	TRBJ1-6	.	few	TGCAGTGCTAGAGTAGGGTTCACCCTCCACTTT	CSARVGFTLHF
TRBV28	TRBJ1-3	.	many	TGTGCCAGCAGTCCGCAGGCGTTCATCAGGAACATATATTTT	CASSPQAFIRNIYF
TRBV4-1	TRBJ2-7	TRBD1	.	TGCGCCAGCAGCCAGGAAAGGGTTCAGGGGGTCTCCTACGAGCAGTACTTC	CASSQERVQGVSYEQYF
TRBV20-1	TRBJ1-3	.	many	TGCAGTGCTCTGACCTCTGGAAACACCATATATTTT	CSALTSGNTIYF
TRBV9	TRBJ2-1	TRBD1	few	TGTGCCAGCAGCGTGAGACAGGGGGCAAACTTCAATGAGCAGTTCTTC	CASSVRQGANFNEQFF
TRBV20-1	TRBJ2-7	TRBD2	.	TGCAGTGCTAGAGATCTCGGCGGGAGCGGCGAGCAGTACTTC	CSARDLGGSGEQYF
TRBV6-2/TRBV6-3	TRBJ2-6	TRBD2	.	TGTGCCAGCAGTGGACTAGCGGGTCTCTCTGGGGCCAACGTCCTGACTTTC	CASSGLAGLSGANVLTF
TRBV28	TRBJ2-4	TRBD2	.	TGTGCCAGCAGTGGGTTTGGGAGGGCCTCCGACCTCAAAAACATTCAGTACTTC	CASSGFGRASDLKNIQYF
TRBV12-5	TRBJ1-1	TRBD1	.	TGTGCTAGTGGTTTGGGGACAGGGCTGGTTACTGAAGCTTTCTTT	CASGLGTGLVTEAFF
TRBV27	TRBJ2-7	TRBD2	many	TGTGCCAGCAATCCGGGACTAGGGAGCTCCTACGAGCAGTACTTC	CASNPGLGSSYEQYF
TRBV7-2	TRBJ2-7	TRBD2	.	TGTGCCAGCAGCGGGACTAGCGGGATGTACGAGCAGTACTTC	CASSGTSGMYEQYF
TRBV28	TRBJ1-4	.	few	TGTGCCAGCAGTCGGGAACAGGGTGAGGAAAAACTGTTTTTT	CASSREQGEEKLFF
TRBV18	TRBJ1-6	.	few	TGTGCCAGCTCACCAGTCGGGAGCTCCTATAATTCACCCCTCCACTTT	CASSPVGSSYNSPLHF
TRBV20-1	TRBJ2-3	TRBD2	few	TGCAGTGCTAGCCGGGCGGGAGGGCCGGATACGCAGTATTTT	CSASRAGGPDTQYF
TRBV7-9	TRBJ2-1	TRBD2	.	TGTGCCAGCAGCCCGGGACTAGCGGACTACAATGAGCGGTTCTTC	CASSPGLADYNERFF
TRBV12-5	TRBJ2-2	.	.	TGTGCTAGTGCCCCGGACGTGAACACCGGGGAGCTGTTTTTT	CASAPDVNTGELFF
TRBV15	TRBJ2-7	TRBD2	few	TGTGCCACCAGCCCGGGGAGGGGACGGGACTACGAGCAGTACTTC	CATSPGRGRDYEQYF
TRBV5-1	TRBJ1-1	.	few	TGCGCCAGCAGCTTAACACGGGACTTTGTGGCTGAAGCTTTCTTT	CASSLTRDFVAEAFF
TRBV2	TRBJ2-3	.	many	TGTGCCAGCAACCGGGACAACACAGATACGCAGTATTTT	CASNRDNTDTQYF
TRBV7-2	TRBJ1-6	.	many	TGTGCCAGCAGCCCCGGACTGAATAATTCACCCCTCCACTTT	CASSPGLNNSPLHF
TRBV20-1	TRBJ2-5	.	many	TGCAGTGCTAGTGAATCTCCGAAGACCCAGTACTTC	CSASESPKTQYF
TRBV20-1	TRBJ1-1	.	few	TGCAGTGCTAGGGAACAGGCCCTGAACACTGAAGCTTTCTTT	CSAREQALNTEAFF